This TCR beta chain is from a study of cytomegalovirus exposure and HLA in healthy donors. The PCR used 60 Vbeta and 13 Jbeta primers. TCRdb keeps only in-frame clones here, not all; method: immunoSEQ multiplex PCR. The sample carries about 59,000 clones, just under 85% recorded once. V was pared by 5 bases and J by 2 bases, with 7 bases of the junction left unmatched. Germline V gives CDR1 SGDLS, CDR2 YYNGEE. The CDR3 length is 15 residues. The source is a man aged 40-55 years in good health and CMV-seronegative. The specimen sequenced was PBMCs. The chain couples TRBV9 to TRBJ2-5; TRBD2 matches at 9 bases. Here the CDR3 reads CASSIPAGGQETQYF. The CDR3 bases are TGTGCCAGCAGTATTCCAGCGGGGGGACAAGAGACCCAGTACTTC.